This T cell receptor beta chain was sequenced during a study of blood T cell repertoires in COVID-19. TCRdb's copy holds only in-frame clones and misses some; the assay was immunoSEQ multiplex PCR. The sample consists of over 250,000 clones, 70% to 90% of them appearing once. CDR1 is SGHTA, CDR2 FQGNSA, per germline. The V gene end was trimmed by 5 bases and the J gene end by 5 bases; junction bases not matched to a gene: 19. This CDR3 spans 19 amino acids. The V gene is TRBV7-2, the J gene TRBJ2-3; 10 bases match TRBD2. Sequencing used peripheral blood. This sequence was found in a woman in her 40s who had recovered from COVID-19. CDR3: CASSQEPAGGPRFQDTQYF. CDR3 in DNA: TGTGCCAGCAGCCAAGAACCAGCGGGAGGGCCCAGATTTCAAGATACGCAGTATTTT.